Following are 12 T cell receptor beta chains from one sample sequenced in a study of molecular identifiers for immune sequencing clone quantification. Via MiXCR, TCRdb re-called the PCR reads, giving one row per CDR3 protein. The sample comprises hundreds of thousands of distinct CDR3 sequences, roughly 25% of which are singletons, and roughly 0.83% rests with the top ten. The sequenced material came from naive CD8+ T cells from blood, with Jurkat cell RNA spiked in. The subset: FACS-sorted CD8+CD4-CCR7+CD45RA+ naive T cells. The receptors stem from a human donor in good health. Some libraries in this study had Jurkat cell RNA spiked in.

This clonotype has ten or more counts. The rearrangement uses TRBV7-2 and TRBJ2-7; 8 bases align to TRBD1. CDR3 length: 15 amino acids. In germline, CDR1 is SGHTA, CDR2 FQGNSA. V was pared by 4 bases and J by 4 bases, with 9 bases of the junction left unmatched. The CDR3 nucleotides are TGTGCCAGCAGCTCCCTCCAGGGGGCGGCTTACGAGCAGTACTTC. It is translated as CASSSLQGAAYEQYF.

The rearrangement links TRBV5-6 to TRBJ2-7; D is ambiguous. This CDR3 is 13 amino acids long. Germline V gene sequence: CDR1 SGHDT, CDR2 YYEEEE. V lost 1 base and J 5 bases, leaving 10 bases between the germline ends. The CDR3 spells CASSLTVDHEQYF. The CDR3 DNA reads TGTGCCAGCAGCTTGACAGTAGACCACGAGCAGTACTTC.

The genes are TRBV12-3 or TRBV12-4 and TRBJ2-7; 8 bases fit TRBD2. The J segment lost 5 bases and the V segment lost 6 bases, leaving 3 bases of the junction unmatched. The CDR3 spans 12 residues. The DNA of the CDR3 is TGTGCCAGCAGCCGGGGGGGAAACGAGCAGTACTTC. Translation: CASSRGGNEQYF.

This clonotype was counted ten times or more. The V and J genes are TRBV28 and TRBJ2-7; tentatively, D is TRBD2 (6 bases). With 5 bases removed from V and 2 bases from J, the gap between germline ends came to 13 bases. CDR3 length equals 14 residues. The germline V gene has CDR1 MDHEN and CDR2 SYDVKM. The CDR3 loop reads CASSQKRAPYEQYF. The CDR3 DNA reads TGTGCCAGCAGTCAAAAGCGGGCCCCCTACGAGCAGTACTTC.

This clonotype was detected only a few times. This chain connects TRBV19 to TRBJ2-7, with unresolved D. This CDR3 is built from 12 residues. Looked up from germline, CDR1 is LNHDA and CDR2 is SQIVND (reference sequence). V lost 5 bases to trimming and J lost 5 bases, with 10 bases between them. CDR3 in amino acids: CASSDGVHEQYF. For the CDR3, the DNA is TGTGCCAGTAGTGATGGGGTCCACGAGCAGTACTTC.

A remark on this clonotype: This may be a read error: a much more frequent sequence differs by one nucleotide. In nucleotides, the CDR3 is TGTGCCGGCAGCTTAGGGACGGGGAAGAACACTGAAGCTTTCTTT. This codes for CAGSLGTGKNTEAFF. The chain uses TRBV11-2 and TRBJ1-1; D may be TRBD1 (5 bases). There are 15 residues in the CDR3. The germline V gene encodes CDR1 SGHAT and CDR2 FQNNGV.

Remarks on this clonotype: Compared with germline, one end of the junction differs, possibly owing to a read error. This rearrangement joins TRBV3-1 to TRBJ2-7; 8 bases are a match to TRBD1. The CDR3 consists of 18 residues. Germline values: CDR1 LGHDT, CDR2 YNNKEL (reference sequence). The CDR3 DNA reads as TGTGCCAGCGGCCAACATACAGGGGGTTTTTTGAGTGACTACGAGCAGTACTTC. As protein: CASGQHTGGFLSDYEQYF.

This clonotype was detected only a few times. The CDR3 DNA is TGTGCCAGTACTTTGGGGAGCCGCGGGGGAGAGACCCAGTACTTC. It is translated as CASTLGSRGGETQYF. The chain combines TRBV19 with TRBJ2-5; 7 nucleotides align to TRBD2. Trimming cost V 7 bases and J 4 bases; bases outside gene matches: 12. This CDR3 region has 15 residues. CDR1 is LNHDA and CDR2 is SQIVND in the germline V gene (reference sequence).

The V gene is TRBV4-3, the J gene TRBJ2-7; 9 nucleotides line up with TRBD1. Germline V gene data show CDR1 as LGHNA and CDR2 as YSLEER. V trimming: 1 base; J trimming: 5 bases; junction bases outside the gene matches: 6. This CDR3 region has 15 residues. CDR3: CASSQVGTGFDEQYF. The CDR3 bases are TGCGCCAGCAGCCAAGTTGGGACAGGGTTCGACGAGCAGTACTTC.

As to this clonotype: A much larger clone differs from this one at a single base, so this may be a read error. The chain recombines TRBV28 with TRBJ2-3; a weak D match, TRBD2 (5 bases). Trimming removed 6 bases from V and 4 bases from J, with 8 bases in between. The germline gives CDR1 MDHEN, CDR2 SYDVKM. The CDR3 has 12 amino acids. The CDR3 nucleotides read TGTGCCAGCAGATCACTAGCAGATACGCAGTATTTT. Translated: CASRSLADTQYF.

This clonotype was counted between two and nine times. The chain carries TRBV7-6 and TRBJ2-1; D perhaps matches TRBD2 (5 bases). Germline lookup yields CDR1 SGHVS and CDR2 FNYEAQ. The CDR3 length is 15 residues. Between the trimmed V and J ends, which lost 1 base and 6 bases, there was a span of 13 bases. CDR3 DNA sequence: TGTGCCAGCAGCTTAGACCGCGGGCCCTCCAATGAGCAGTTCTTC. It encodes CASSLDRGPSNEQFF.

Remarks on this clonotype: This sequence may be a read error, since a much larger clone differs from it by one base. The V gene is TRBV7-2, the J gene TRBJ2-5; 9 bases fit TRBD2. The CDR3 totals 16 residues. The germline gives CDR1 SGHTA, CDR2 FQGNSA. Trimming cost V 5 bases and J 0 bases; bases outside gene matches: 7. CDR3 residues: CASSPRTSVYQETQYF. In DNA form, the CDR3 reads TGTGCCAGCAGCCCCCGGACTAGCGTGTACCAAGAGACCCAGTACTTC.